Presented here are 27 T cell receptor beta chains from one specimen sequenced in a study of T-cell reconstitution after alpha-beta-depleted transplantation in children. During its preparation, the TCRbeta library received unique molecular identifiers. TCRdb reanalysed the PCR reads using MiXCR and keeps one entry per CDR3 protein. The data hold about 200,000 distinct CDR3 sequences, with roughly 8.3% observed a single time. This specimen was PBMCs, mostly from graft donor cells, taken 360 days after TCRalphabeta/CD19-depleted stem cell transplant. Receptors were obtained from a male patient between 2 and 10 years old who had a stem cell transplant for acute myeloid leukemia, so the T cells may come from the graft donor.

This clonotype occurred a few times. The J gene is TRBJ2-4, the V gene TRBV5-6, with D unclear. In germline, CDR1 is SGHDT, CDR2 YYEEEE. V was trimmed by 0 bases and J by 0 bases, leaving 13 bases between them. This CDR3 is built from 17 residues. CDR3 amino acids: CASSLGPRPLAKNIQYF. CDR3 sequence (DNA): TGTGCCAGCAGCTTGGGGCCGAGACCTTTAGCCAAAAACATTCAGTACTTC.

This clonotype was recorded many times. The V call is TRBV12-3 or TRBV12-4, the J call TRBJ1-2; possible D gene TRBD1, 6 bases. The CDR3 runs to 13 residues. V shed 5 bases and J shed 4 bases, with 11 bases lying between them. The CDR3 here is CASSPKQGYGYTF. The CDR3 DNA reads as TGTGCCAGCAGTCCCAAACAGGGCTATGGCTACACCTTC.

This clonotype was seen ten or more times. The chain carries TRBV18 and TRBJ2-7; possibly TRBD1 for D (6 bases). V dropped 6 bases and J dropped 2 bases, with 8 bases sitting between them. The CDR3 runs to 12 residues. CDR1 is KGHSH and CDR2 is LQKENI in the germline V gene. The CDR3 region is CASSGQTYEQYF. In DNA form, the CDR3 reads TGTGCCAGCTCCGGACAGACCTACGAGCAGTACTTC.

This clonotype was observed at least ten times. The genes are TRBV20-1 and TRBJ2-3, with a tentative D call TRBD1 (5 bases). Trimming left V 1 base short and J 5 bases short, with 10 bases between. This CDR3 spans 13 amino acids. Germline values: CDR1 DFQATT, CDR2 SNEGSKA (reference sequence). CDR3 sequence: CSARGPQGDTQYF. CDR3 DNA: TGCAGTGCTAGAGGACCGCAGGGAGATACGCAGTATTTT.

This clonotype came up many times. J is TRBJ2-7 and V is TRBV5-8, with TRBD1 identical over 8 bases. The length of the CDR3 is 14 residues. The germline CDR1 and CDR2 sequences are SGHTS and YDEGEE. J gave up 6 bases and V 1 base, and 6 bases lay outside the gene matches. CDR3 DNA: TGTGCCAGCAGCTTGAATCAGGGGGCGGGCGAGCAGTACGTC. This gives the protein CASSLNQGAGEQYV.

This clonotype was found a few times. V is TRBV29-1 and J is TRBJ2-7; 12 nucleotides line up with TRBD1. The length of the CDR3 is 15 residues. The germline CDR1 and CDR2 sequences are SQVTM and ANQGSEA. Trimming at V came to 5 bases and at J to 2 bases, leaving 7 bases not matched to a gene. CDR3 sequence reads: CSVRPGQGAPYEQYF. CDR3 coding DNA: TGCAGCGTTAGACCGGGACAGGGGGCGCCCTACGAGCAGTACTTC.

This clonotype appeared a few times. V usage is TRBV7-8 and J usage is TRBJ1-6; D ambiguous. This CDR3 comprises 13 residues. The V gene lost 5 bases and the J gene lost 7 bases, with 9 bases spanning the gap. The germline CDR1 and CDR2 sequences are SGHVS and FQNEAQ. In nucleotides, the CDR3 is TGTGCCAGCAGCCCCGCCAGGAATTCACCCCTCCACTTT. It encodes CASSPARNSPLHF.

This clonotype has more than one count but fewer than ten. The chain couples TRBV4-1 to TRBJ2-7; D uncertain. Germline V CDR1 and CDR2: MGHRA, YSYEKL. The CDR3 loop spans 15 amino acids. V gave up 4 bases and J gave up 0 bases, with 13 bases separating them. CDR3: CASSPVDSYSYEQYF. The DNA for the CDR3 is TGCGCCAGCAGCCCTGTCGATAGTTACTCCTACGAGCAGTACTTC.

The chain joins TRBV2 to TRBJ2-1; 9 bases agree with TRBD1. J gave up 3 bases and V 5 bases, and 11 bases lay outside the gene matches. CDR3 length: 17 residues. CDR1 and CDR2 (germline): SNHLY, FYNNEI. CDR3 residues: CASSSLVWDRDYNEQFF. The CDR3 nucleotides read TGTGCCAGCAGTTCCTTGGTGTGGGACAGGGACTACAATGAGCAGTTCTTC.

This clonotype was observed a single time. The gene calls are TRBV11-2 and TRBJ1-2; the D is unclear. Germline V gene data show CDR1 as SGHAT and CDR2 as FQNNGV. The CDR3 has 14 amino acids. V was clipped by 5 bases and J by 2 bases, with 12 bases between them. In nucleotides, the CDR3 is TGTGCCAGCAGCATCCGATTCGGGAACTATGGCTACACCTTC. This codes for CASSIRFGNYGYTF.

The V and J genes are TRBV5-1 and TRBJ2-3; 10 bases are shared with TRBD2. Trimming cost V 4 bases and J 4 bases; bases outside gene matches: 9. CDR1 SGHRS and CDR2 YFSETQ come from the germline V gene. The length of the CDR3 is 16 residues. The CDR3 DNA follows: TGCGCCAGCAGCCCGACAGCGGGGGGGCCCGCAGATACGCAGTATTTT. It translates to CASSPTAGGPADTQYF.

The sample holds a few counts of this clonotype. The chain links TRBV7-9 to TRBJ2-1; D is possibly TRBD1 (6 bases). Germline CDR1 is SEHNR and CDR2 is FQNEAQ (reference sequence). This CDR3 has 15 amino acids. The V gene lost 3 bases and the J gene lost 6 bases, with 15 bases spanning the gap. The CDR3 DNA sequence: TGTGCCAGCAGCTTTTCAGGGACATCCCCCAATGAGCAGTTCTTC. It specifies CASSFSGTSPNEQFF.

This rearrangement joins TRBV7-3 to TRBJ2-7; 7 bases match TRBD2. With 5 bases clipped from V and 1 base from J, the junction kept 5 bases outside the gene matches. Per the germline V gene, CDR1 is SGHTA and CDR2 is FQGTGA. CDR3 length equals 14 residues. The CDR3 region has the DNA TGTGCCAGCAGCCAAGAGGGACTATCCTACGAGCAGTACTTC. Its protein is CASSQEGLSYEQYF.

This clonotype has just a few counts. V is TRBV29-1 and J is TRBJ2-7, with 16 bases matching TRBD2. J gave up 4 bases and V 4 bases, and 13 bases lay outside the gene matches. The germline V gene has CDR1 SQVTM and CDR2 ANQGSEA. The CDR3 is 18 residues long. CDR3 residues: CSVGGTSGRVLRGYEQYF. The CDR3 bases are TGCAGCGTTGGGGGGACTAGCGGGAGGGTGTTACGCGGGTACGAGCAGTACTTC.

This clonotype has a handful of counts. The junction departs from the called germline gene at one end, perhaps through a read error. The rearrangement links TRBV7-9 to TRBJ2-7, with D hard to call. CDR1 SEHNR and CDR2 FQNEAQ come from the germline V gene (reference sequence). The CDR3 covers 14 residues. CDR3 nucleotide sequence: TGTGCCAGCAGCTTAGCACAAGAACGCCGGGCAGTGGACTTC. As protein: CASSLAQERRAVDF.

This clonotype has a handful of counts. The rearrangement joins TRBV29-1 to TRBJ2-3; D call uncertain. Per the germline V gene, CDR1 is SQVTM and CDR2 is ANQGSEA. The CDR3 spans 14 residues. Trimming took 4 bases from V and 0 from J, leaving 11 bases between them. CDR3 sequence (DNA): TGCAGCGTTGGGGCTGCCTCTAGCACAGATACGCAGTATTTT. Its protein is CSVGAASSTDTQYF.

The rearrangement uses TRBV12-3 or TRBV12-4 and TRBJ1-6, with 7 bases aligning to TRBD1. The CDR3 sequence is 13 residues long. The junction had 3 bases not matched to a gene; V was cut back by 4 bases and J by 9 bases. The CDR3 spells CASSWDSLSPLHF. In DNA, the CDR3 is TGTGCCAGCAGTTGGGACAGTCTTTCACCCCTCCACTTT.

V is TRBV5-1 and J is TRBJ1-4, with no clear D. V was cut by 0 bases and J by 2 bases, with 8 bases left in between. The CDR3 contains 15 residues. Germline CDR1 and CDR2: SGHRS and YFSETQ. The CDR3 here is CASSLAFGTNEKLFF. DNA for the CDR3: TGCGCCAGCAGCTTGGCTTTTGGGACTAATGAAAAACTGTTTTTT.

This chain uses TRBV30 with TRBJ2-7; TRBD2 is a possible D gene (5 bases). V was shortened by 0 bases and J by 3 bases, with 9 bases between the two germline ends. The CDR3 is 13 amino acids. From germline, CDR1 is GTSNPN and CDR2 SVGIG (reference sequence). CDR3 coding DNA: TGTGCCTGGAGTGTAGGACTCGACTACGAGCAGTACGTC. This gives the protein CAWSVGLDYEQYV.

Many counts were recorded for this clonotype. J is TRBJ2-3 and V is TRBV5-1; 12 bases align to TRBD2. The germline gives CDR1 SGHRS, CDR2 YFSETQ. The CDR3 has 16 amino acids. Trimming at V came to 2 bases and at J to 4 bases, leaving 5 bases not matched to a gene. CDR3 bases: TGCGCCAGCAGCTTCCTGACTAGCGGGAGTCCAGATACGCAGTATTTT. Protein product: CASSFLTSGSPDTQYF.

With regard to this clonotype: An end of the junction does not agree with germline; a read error may underlie this. This chain links TRBV11-1 with TRBJ2-2; no reliable D call. The germline CDR1 and CDR2 sequences are SGHAT and FQDESV (reference sequence). This CDR3 contains 12 residues. The CDR3 coding sequence is TGTGCCAGCAGCTTTGGCACCGGGCAGCTGTTTTTT. Translating gives CASSFGTGQLFF.

V gene TRBV7-2 combines with J gene TRBJ2-5; perhaps TRBD1 as D (5 bases). Trimming stripped 3 bases from V and 5 bases from J, with 13 bases between. The CDR3 contains 14 residues. Germline CDR1 and CDR2: SGHTA and FQGNSA. Here the CDR3 DNA reads TGTGCCAGCAGCTTGTCCATGGGGCGGGAGACCCAGTACTTC. Its protein is CASSLSMGRETQYF.

Many counts were recorded for this clonotype. The rearrangement joins TRBV11-2 to TRBJ2-2; maybe TRBD2 (5 bases). Germline-derived CDR1 and CDR2 are SGHAT and FQNNGV. V was clipped by 5 bases and J by 13 bases, with 26 bases between them. This CDR3 comprises 16 residues. This CDR3 reads CASSPNSGNTRRVLFF. CDR3 sequence (DNA): TGTGCCAGCAGCCCCAACAGTGGGAACACCCGGCGGGTGCTGTTTTTT.

This clonotype was counted only a few times. The chain is built from TRBV5-1 and TRBJ1-1, with TRBD1 matching 9 bases. The germline CDR1 and CDR2 sequences are SGHRS and YFSETQ. With 3 bases clipped from V and 3 bases from J, the junction kept 6 bases outside the gene matches. The length of the CDR3 is 15 residues. The CDR3 reads CASSYQTGGDTEAFF. The CDR3 DNA reads as TGCGCCAGCAGCTACCAGACAGGGGGAGACACTGAAGCTTTCTTT.

There are many counts of this clonotype. This sequence joins TRBV19 and TRBJ1-1, with D possibly matching TRBD1 (6 bases). The germline CDR1 and CDR2 sequences are LNHDA and SQIVND (reference sequence). Between the trimmed V and J ends, which lost 4 bases and 0 bases, there was a span of 15 bases. This CDR3 has 16 residues. CDR3 DNA sequence: TGTGCCAGTAGTACGACCGCGGGGGGGCTGAACACTGAAGCTTTCTTT. It encodes CASSTTAGGLNTEAFF.

The table lists this clonotype with many counts. This chain uses TRBV5-1 with TRBJ1-4; TRBD1 agrees at 7 bases. The CDR3 is 14 amino acids. With 0 bases clipped from V and 10 bases from J, the junction kept 6 bases outside the gene matches. In germline, CDR1 is SGHRS, CDR2 YFSETQ. The CDR3 nucleotides read TGCGCCAGCAGCTTGGATTGGGCAGGGGGAAAACTGTTTTTT. This gives the protein CASSLDWAGGKLFF.

This clonotype came up many times. V usage is TRBV6-5 and J usage is TRBJ2-7; 7 nucleotides agree with TRBD1. The V gene end was trimmed by 3 bases and the J gene end by 2 bases; junction bases not matched to a gene: 4. CDR1 is MNHEY and CDR2 is SVGAGI in the germline V gene. The CDR3 has 14 amino acids. CDR3 region: CASSYRQGTYEQYF. In nucleotides, the CDR3 is TGTGCCAGCAGTTATAGACAGGGCACCTACGAGCAGTACTTC.